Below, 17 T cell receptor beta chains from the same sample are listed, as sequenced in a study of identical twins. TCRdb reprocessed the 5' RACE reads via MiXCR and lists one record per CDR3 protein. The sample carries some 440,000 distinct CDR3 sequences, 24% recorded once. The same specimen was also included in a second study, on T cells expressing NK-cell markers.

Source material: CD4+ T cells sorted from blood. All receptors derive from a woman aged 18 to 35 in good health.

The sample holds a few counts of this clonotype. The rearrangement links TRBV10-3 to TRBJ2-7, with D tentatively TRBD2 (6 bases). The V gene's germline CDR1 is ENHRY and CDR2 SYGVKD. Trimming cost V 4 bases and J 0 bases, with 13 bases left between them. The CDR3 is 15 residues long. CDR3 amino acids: CAISGGDRSSYEQYF. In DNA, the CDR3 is TGTGCCATCAGTGGGGGGGACCGAAGCTCCTACGAGCAGTACTTC.

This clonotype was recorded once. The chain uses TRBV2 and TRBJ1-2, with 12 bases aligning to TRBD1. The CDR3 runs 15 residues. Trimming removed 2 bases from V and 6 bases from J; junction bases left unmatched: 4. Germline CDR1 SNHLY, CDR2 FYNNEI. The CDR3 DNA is TGTGCCAGCAGTGAACAGGGACAGGGGGCGGATGGCTACACCTTC. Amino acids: CASSEQGQGADGYTF. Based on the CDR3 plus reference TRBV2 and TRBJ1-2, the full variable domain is EPEVTQTPSHQVTQMGQEVILRCVPISNHLYFYWYRQILGQKVEFLVSFYNNEISEKSEIFDDQFSVERPDGSNFTLKIRSTKLEDSAMYFCASSEQGQGADGYTFGSGTRLTVV.

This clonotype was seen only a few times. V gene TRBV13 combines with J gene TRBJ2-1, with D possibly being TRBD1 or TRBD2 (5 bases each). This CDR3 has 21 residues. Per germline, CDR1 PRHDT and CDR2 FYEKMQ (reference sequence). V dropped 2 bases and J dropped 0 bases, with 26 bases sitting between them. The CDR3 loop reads CASSLITRGRGELSSYNEQFF. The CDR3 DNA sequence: TGTGCCAGCAGCTTAATAACGAGGGGCCGCGGCGAACTCAGCTCCTACAATGAGCAGTTCTTC.

CDR3 amino acids: CASSPATSGSFYEQYF. CDR3 coding DNA: TGCGCCAGCAGCCCGGCGACTAGCGGGAGCTTCTACGAGCAGTACTTC. The chain carries TRBV5-1 and TRBJ2-7; 12 bases map to TRBD2. Germline CDR1 is SGHRS and CDR2 is YFSETQ. This CDR3 spans 16 amino acids. The V and J ends lost 4 bases and 3 bases, in that order; junction bases with no gene match: 8.

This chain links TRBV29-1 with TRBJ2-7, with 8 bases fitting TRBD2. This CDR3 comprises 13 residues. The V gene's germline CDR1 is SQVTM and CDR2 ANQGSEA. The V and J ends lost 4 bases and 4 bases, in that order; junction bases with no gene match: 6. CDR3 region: CSVGTGGPYEQYF. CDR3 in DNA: TGCAGCGTTGGGACGGGGGGGCCTTACGAGCAGTACTTC.

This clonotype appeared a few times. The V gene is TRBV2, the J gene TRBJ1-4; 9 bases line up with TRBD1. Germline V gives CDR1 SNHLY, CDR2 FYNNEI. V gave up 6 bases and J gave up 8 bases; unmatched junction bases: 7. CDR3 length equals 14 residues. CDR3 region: CASRGTGIGEKLFF. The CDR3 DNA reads TGTGCCAGCAGGGGGACAGGGATCGGCGAAAAACTGTTTTTT.

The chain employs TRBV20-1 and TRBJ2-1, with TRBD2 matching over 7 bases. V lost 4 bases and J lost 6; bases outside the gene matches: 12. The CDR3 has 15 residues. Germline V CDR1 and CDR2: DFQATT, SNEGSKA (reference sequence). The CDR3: CSATRGAGDINEQFF. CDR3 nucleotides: TGCAGTGCTACGAGAGGGGCGGGAGATATCAATGAGCAGTTCTTC.

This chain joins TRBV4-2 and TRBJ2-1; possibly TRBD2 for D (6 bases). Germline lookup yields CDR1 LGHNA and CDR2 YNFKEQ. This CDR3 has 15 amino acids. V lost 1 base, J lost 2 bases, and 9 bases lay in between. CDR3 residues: CASSQAGDPYNEQFF. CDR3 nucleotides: TGTGCCAGCAGCCAAGCGGGGGACCCCTACAATGAGCAGTTCTTC.

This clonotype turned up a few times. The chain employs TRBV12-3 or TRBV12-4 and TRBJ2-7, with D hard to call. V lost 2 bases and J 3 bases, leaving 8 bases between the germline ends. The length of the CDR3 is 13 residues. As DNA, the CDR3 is TGTGCCAGCAGTTTACAGGCACACTACGAGCAGTACTTC. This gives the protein CASSLQAHYEQYF.

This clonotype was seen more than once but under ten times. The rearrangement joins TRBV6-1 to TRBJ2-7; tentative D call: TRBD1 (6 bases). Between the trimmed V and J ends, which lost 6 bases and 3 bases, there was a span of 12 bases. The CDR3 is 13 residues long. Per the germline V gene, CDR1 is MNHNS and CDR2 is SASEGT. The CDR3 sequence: CASRNTGSYEQYF. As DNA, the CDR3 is TGTGCCAGCAGGAACACAGGGAGCTACGAGCAGTACTTC.

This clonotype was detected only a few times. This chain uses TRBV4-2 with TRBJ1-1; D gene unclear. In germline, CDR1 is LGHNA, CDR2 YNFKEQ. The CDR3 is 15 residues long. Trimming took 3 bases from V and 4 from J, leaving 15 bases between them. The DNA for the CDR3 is TGTGCCAGCAGCCAGGGGTTATATAAGGGCACTGAAGCTTTCTTT. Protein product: CASSQGLYKGTEAFF.

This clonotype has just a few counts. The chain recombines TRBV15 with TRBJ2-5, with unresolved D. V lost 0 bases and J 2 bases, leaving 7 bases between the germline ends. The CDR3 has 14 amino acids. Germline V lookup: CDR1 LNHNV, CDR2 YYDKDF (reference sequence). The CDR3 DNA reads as TGTGCCACCAGCAGAGATTTTGGACAAGAGACCCAGTACTTC. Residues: CATSRDFGQETQYF.

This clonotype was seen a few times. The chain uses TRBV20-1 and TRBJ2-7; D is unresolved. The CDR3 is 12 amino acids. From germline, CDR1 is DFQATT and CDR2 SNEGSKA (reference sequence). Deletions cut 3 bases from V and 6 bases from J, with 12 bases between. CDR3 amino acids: CSASSVAREQYF. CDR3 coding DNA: TGCAGTGCTAGTTCGGTCGCCCGCGAGCAGTACTTC.

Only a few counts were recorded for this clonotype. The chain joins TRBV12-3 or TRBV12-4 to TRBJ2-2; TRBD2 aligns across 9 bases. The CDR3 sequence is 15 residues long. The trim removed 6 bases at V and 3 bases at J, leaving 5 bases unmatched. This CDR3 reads CASRARLADTGELFF. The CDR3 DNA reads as TGTGCCAGCAGGGCCCGACTAGCGGACACCGGGGAGCTGTTTTTT.

This CDR3 is CASSRAGLSGRQEAFF. The CDR3, as DNA: TGCGCCAGCAGCCGGGCGGGTTTGAGCGGGCGGCAGGAAGCTTTCTTT. The chain recombines TRBV5-1 with TRBJ1-1; D gene unclear. The V gene's germline CDR1 is SGHRS and CDR2 YFSETQ. The CDR3 is 16 amino acids. The V end lost 4 bases, the J end lost 8 bases, and 24 bases lay between the germline ends.

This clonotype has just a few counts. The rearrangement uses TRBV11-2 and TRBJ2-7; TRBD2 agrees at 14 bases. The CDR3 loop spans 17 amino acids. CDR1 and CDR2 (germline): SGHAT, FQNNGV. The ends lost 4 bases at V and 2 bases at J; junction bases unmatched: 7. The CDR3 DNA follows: TGTGCCAGCAGCTCTCGGACTAGCGGGAGGACTACCTACGAGCAGTACTTC. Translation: CASSSRTSGRTTYEQYF.

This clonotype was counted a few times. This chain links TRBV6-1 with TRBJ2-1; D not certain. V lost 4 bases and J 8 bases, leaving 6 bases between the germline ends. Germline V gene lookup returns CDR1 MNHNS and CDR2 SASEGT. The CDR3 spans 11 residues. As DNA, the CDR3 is TGTGCCAGCAGTGCCGGGTATGAGCAGTTCTTC. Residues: CASSAGYEQFF.